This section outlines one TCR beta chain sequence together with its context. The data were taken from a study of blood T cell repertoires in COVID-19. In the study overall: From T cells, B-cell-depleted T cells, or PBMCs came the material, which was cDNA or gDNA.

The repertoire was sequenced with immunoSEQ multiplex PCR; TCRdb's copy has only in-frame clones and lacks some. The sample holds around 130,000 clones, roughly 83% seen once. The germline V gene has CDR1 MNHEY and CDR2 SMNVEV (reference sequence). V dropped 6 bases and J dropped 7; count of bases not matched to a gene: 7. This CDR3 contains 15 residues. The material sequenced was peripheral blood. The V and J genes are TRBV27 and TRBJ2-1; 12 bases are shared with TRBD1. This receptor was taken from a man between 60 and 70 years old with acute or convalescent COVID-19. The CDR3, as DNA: TGTGCCAGCAGAATACTGGGACAGGGGGCTAATGAGCAGTTCTTC. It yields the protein CASRILGQGANEQFF.